This passage covers 21 T cell receptor beta chains from one sample sequenced in a study of PD-1 blockade in classical Hodgkin lymphoma. Assay used: immunoSEQ multiplex PCR; TCRdb lists only in-frame clones, some missing. The table shows 120,000 to 150,000 clones, with approximately 80% occurring only once. In every patient, relapse followed autologous stem cell transplantation, while exposure to brentuximab vedotin differed. Sequenced material: peripheral blood mononuclear cells (PBMCs), taken before the second cycle of nivolumab. Receptors were obtained from a human donor with classical Hodgkin lymphoma.

The chain uses TRBV25-1 and TRBJ2-7; 10 nucleotides line up with TRBD1. Germline loops: CDR1 MGHDK, CDR2 SYGVNS. CDR3 size: 15 residues. Trimming cost V 1 base and J 2 bases; bases outside gene matches: 2. The CDR3 spells CASSESGTGAYEQYF. Here the CDR3 DNA reads TGTGCCAGCAGTGAATCGGGGACAGGGGCCTACGAGCAGTACTTC.

As DNA, the CDR3 is TGTGCCAGCTCACTGTCCCGGATCACAGATACGCAGTATTTT. It specifies CASSLSRITDTQYF. This chain joins TRBV18 and TRBJ2-3; unclear D gene. CDR1 is KGHSH and CDR2 is LQKENI in the germline V gene. Trimming took 4 bases from V and 2 from J, leaving 10 bases between them. CDR3 length: 14 residues. The full variable domain, in which reference TRBV18 and TRBJ2-3 provide the parts outside the CDR3, is NAGVMQNPRHLVRRRGQEARLRCSPMKGHSHVYWYRQLPEEGLKFMVYLQKENIIDESGMPKERFSAEFPKEGPSILRIQQVVRGDSAAYFCASSLSRITDTQYFGPGTRLTVL.

The rearrangement joins TRBV9 to TRBJ2-7; 10 bases are shared with TRBD1. CDR1 and CDR2 (germline): SGDLS, YYNGEE. J lost 6 bases, V lost 0 bases, and 6 bases had no gene match. This CDR3 is 15 amino acids long. The CDR3 is CASSVVGQGKGEQYF. The CDR3 nucleotides are TGTGCCAGCAGCGTAGTGGGACAGGGGAAAGGCGAGCAGTACTTC.

The chain combines TRBV18 with TRBJ1-6; TRBD1 agrees at 8 bases. V trimming: 5 bases; J trimming: 10 bases; junction bases outside the gene matches: 10. The germline V gene encodes CDR1 KGHSH and CDR2 LQKENI. The length of the CDR3 is 15 residues. The CDR3 DNA reads TGTGCCAGCTCAGGACTGACAGGGGTAGAGTCACCCCTCCACTTT. It is translated as CASSGLTGVESPLHF.

The rearrangement links TRBV29-1 to TRBJ2-1; no definite D call. Trimming stripped 0 bases from V and 3 bases from J, with 6 bases between. The CDR3 sequence is 13 residues long. CDR1 and CDR2 (germline): SQVTM, ANQGSEA. The CDR3 is CSVEEKYYNEQFF. For the CDR3, the DNA is TGCAGCGTTGAAGAAAAGTACTACAATGAGCAGTTCTTC.

CDR3 DNA sequence: TGTGCCAGCAGCTTGGTTCCAGAGTCCTACAATGAGCAGTTCTTC. This gives the protein CASSLVPESYNEQFF. The chain combines TRBV5-4 with TRBJ2-1, with D unclear. The germline CDR1 and CDR2 sequences are SGHNT and YYREEE (reference sequence). The V and J ends lost 0 bases and 1 base respectively, with 8 bases between them. The CDR3 contains 15 residues.

The chain carries TRBV2 and TRBJ1-1; D is ambiguous. This CDR3 spans 15 amino acids. Trimming took 7 bases from V and 1 from J, leaving 16 bases between them. The germline CDR1 and CDR2 sequences are SNHLY and FYNNEI. The CDR3 DNA reads TGTGCCAGCAATCCTCAGAGGGAGAGGAACACTGAAGCTTTCTTT. Its translation is CASNPQRERNTEAFF. The full variable domain, its missing parts supplied by reference TRBV2 and TRBJ1-1, is EPEVTQTPSHQVTQMGQEVILRCVPISNHLYFYWYRQILGQKVEFLVSFYNNEISEKSEIFDDQFSVERPDGSNFTLKIRSTKLEDSAMYFCASNPQRERNTEAFFGQGTRLTVV.

The rearrangement uses TRBV27 and TRBJ2-1; TRBD2 might be the D (5 bases). CDR1 is MNHEY and CDR2 is SMNVEV in the germline V gene (reference sequence). The CDR3 length is 15 residues. V lost 5 bases to trimming and J lost 2 bases, with 13 bases between them. This CDR3 reads CASSLGISAYNEQFF. The CDR3 region has the DNA TGTGCCAGCAGTCTCGGTATTAGCGCCTACAATGAGCAGTTCTTC.

J is TRBJ1-4 and V is TRBV28; D possibly corresponds to TRBD1 (6 bases). The V gene's germline CDR1 is MDHEN and CDR2 SYDVKM. The V end was cut by 6 bases, the J end by 10 bases, with 12 bases between. The CDR3 is made up of 12 amino acids. The CDR3 nucleotides read TGTGCCAGCAGCTCACAGGGTGTAAAACTGTTTTTT. Translated: CASSSQGVKLFF. Full variable domain (missing parts from reference TRBV28 and TRBJ1-4): DVKVTQSSRYLVKRTGEKVFLECVQDMDHENMFWYRQDPGLGLRLIYFSYDVKMKEKGDIPEGYSVSREKKERFSLILESASTNQTSMYLCASSSQGVKLFFGSGTQLSVL.

V is TRBV27 and J is TRBJ2-7, with D uncertain. The germline V gene has CDR1 MNHEY and CDR2 SMNVEV (reference sequence). This CDR3 is built from 13 residues. With 5 bases removed from V and 2 bases from J, the gap between germline ends came to 10 bases. In nucleotides, the CDR3 is TGTGCCAGCAGTACTACATACACCTACGAGCAGTACTTC. Protein: CASSTTYTYEQYF.

V usage is TRBV7-2 and J usage is TRBJ2-7; tentatively, D is TRBD2 (5 bases). This CDR3 has 15 amino acids. The germline CDR1 and CDR2 sequences are SGHTA and FQGNSA. V shed 8 bases and J shed 0 bases, with 17 bases lying between them. Written as DNA, the CDR3 is TGTGCCAGCGCTGAGAGGGCGGCTTACTCCTACGAGCAGTACTTC. It is translated as CASAERAAYSYEQYF.

V is TRBV10-3 and J is TRBJ2-1; TRBD2 aligns across 9 bases. The CDR3 has 16 residues. The V and J ends lost 0 bases and 2 bases, in that order; junction bases with no gene match: 2. The germline V gene encodes CDR1 ENHRY and CDR2 SYGVKD. Written as DNA, the CDR3 is TGTGCCATCAGTGAGTCGACTAGCGGCCCCTACAATGAGCAGTTCTTC. Translating gives CAISESTSGPYNEQFF.

The V call is TRBV6-1, the J call TRBJ1-2; 8 bases align to TRBD1. This CDR3 is built from 15 residues. After removal of 4 bases from V and 1 base from J, the junction contained 5 bases not matched to a gene. CDR1 is MNHNS and CDR2 is SASEGT in the germline V gene. CDR3 amino acids: CASSARGLLNYGYTF. The CDR3 nucleotides read TGTGCCAGCAGTGCCAGGGGGCTCCTTAACTATGGCTACACCTTC.

The rearrangement uses TRBV7-9 and TRBJ1-5; no definite D call. The V gene lost 2 bases and the J gene lost 5 bases, with 7 bases spanning the gap. The CDR3 covers 13 residues. The germline V gene has CDR1 SEHNR and CDR2 FQNEAQ (reference sequence). CDR3: CASSLPGDQPQHF. CDR3 nucleotide sequence: TGTGCCAGCAGCTTACCAGGTGATCAGCCCCAGCATTTT.

The chain recombines TRBV6-5 with TRBJ2-7; TRBD2 matches 8 bases. CDR3 size: 12 residues. Germline V gene lookup returns CDR1 MNHEY and CDR2 SVGAGI. The V segment lost 6 bases and the J segment 5 bases; nucleotides outside the gene matches: 3. The CDR3, as DNA: TGTGCCAGCAGGGGGACTAGGAACGAGCAGTACTTC. Its translation: CASRGTRNEQYF.

The J gene is TRBJ2-5, the V gene TRBV7-6; D not resolved. CDR1 and CDR2 (germline): SGHVS, FNYEAQ. The CDR3 runs 15 residues. Trimming pared 2 bases from V and 0 bases from J, leaving 10 bases between. The CDR3 DNA is TGTGCCAGCAGCTTAAGGGTGACACACCAAGAGACCCAGTACTTC. Translating it yields CASSLRVTHQETQYF.

This chain links TRBV6-5 with TRBJ1-2; 8 bases agree with TRBD1. The V and J ends lost 4 bases and 4 bases, in that order; junction bases with no gene match: 5. CDR1 and CDR2 from the germline V gene are MNHEY and SVGAGI. This CDR3 spans 14 amino acids. CDR3 in DNA: TGTGCCAGCAGTTTCCAGGGGGCGGGCTATGGCTACACCTTC. It is translated as CASSFQGAGYGYTF.

This clone was seen more than once but under ten times. The chain couples TRBV6-1 to TRBJ2-2; D is ambiguous. With 3 bases removed from V and 2 bases from J, the gap between germline ends came to 7 bases. CDR1 is MNHNS, CDR2 SASEGT, per germline. The CDR3 covers 14 residues. The DNA of the CDR3 is TGTGCCAGCAGTGAGGCAGCTAACACCGGGGAGCTGTTTTTT. Translating it yields CASSEAANTGELFF.

The V gene is TRBV9, the J gene TRBJ1-1, with a possible D match to TRBD1 (5 bases). Trimming took off 3 bases at V and 1 base at J, with 16 bases between the two ends. The CDR3 spans 16 residues. Looked up from germline, CDR1 is SGDLS and CDR2 is YYNGEE. The CDR3 DNA is TGTGCCAGCAGCGCCAACACGGGGGTGGGGAACACTGAAGCTTTCTTT. Translated: CASSANTGVGNTEAFF.

The chain has TRBV30 and TRBJ1-1; no clear D. The V gene's germline CDR1 is GTSNPN and CDR2 SVGIG (reference sequence). This CDR3 is 12 amino acids long. V shed 1 base and J shed 4 bases, with 7 bases lying between them. This chain's CDR3 is CAWSGESTEAFF. For the CDR3, the DNA is TGTGCCTGGAGTGGGGAGAGCACTGAAGCTTTCTTT.

This clone was observed a handful of times. The chain links TRBV30 to TRBJ2-7; TRBD1 matches 9 bases. The germline gives CDR1 GTSNPN, CDR2 SVGIG (reference sequence). V dropped 4 bases and J dropped 4; count of bases not matched to a gene: 8. This CDR3 is built from 14 residues. This CDR3 is CAWTGTGKQYEQYF. In DNA form, the CDR3 reads TGTGCCTGGACAGGGACAGGGAAACAATACGAGCAGTACTTC.